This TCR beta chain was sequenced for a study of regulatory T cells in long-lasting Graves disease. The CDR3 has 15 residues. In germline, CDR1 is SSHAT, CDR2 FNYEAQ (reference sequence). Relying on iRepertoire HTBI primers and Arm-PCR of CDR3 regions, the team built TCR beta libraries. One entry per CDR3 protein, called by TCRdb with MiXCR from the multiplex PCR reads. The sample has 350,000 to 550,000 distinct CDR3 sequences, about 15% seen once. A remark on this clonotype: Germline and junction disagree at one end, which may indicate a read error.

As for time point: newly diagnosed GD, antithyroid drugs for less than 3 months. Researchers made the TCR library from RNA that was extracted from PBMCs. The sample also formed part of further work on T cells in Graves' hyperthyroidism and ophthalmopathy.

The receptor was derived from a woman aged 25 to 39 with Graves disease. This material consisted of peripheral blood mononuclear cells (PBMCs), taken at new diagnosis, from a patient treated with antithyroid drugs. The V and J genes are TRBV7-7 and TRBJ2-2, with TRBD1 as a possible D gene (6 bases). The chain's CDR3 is CASSPSTGNTGELFF. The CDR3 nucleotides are TGTGCTAGCAGCCCCTCGACAGGGAACACCGGGGAGCTGTTTTTT. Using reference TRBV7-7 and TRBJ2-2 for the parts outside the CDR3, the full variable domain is GAGVSQSPRYKVTKRGQDVTLRCDPISSHATLYWYQQALGQGPEFLTYFNYEAQPDKSGLPSDRFSAERPEGSISTLTIQRTEQRDSAMYRCASSPSTGNTGELFFGEGSRLTVL.